The 13 T cell receptor beta chains given below trace back to one sample, sequenced in a study of cytomegalovirus exposure and HLA in healthy donors. The study ran its PCR with 60 Vbeta and 13 Jbeta primers. Data came from immunoSEQ multiplex PCR; TCRdb stores just in-frame clones and leaves some out. The sample carries under 45,000 clones, roughly 80% recorded once. The sequenced material came from PBMCs. Receptors were obtained from a man aged 25 to 40 in good health and CMV-seronegative.

This clone is a singleton in its sample. The gene calls are TRBV29-1 and TRBJ2-1; 10 bases are shared with TRBD1. The CDR3 runs 13 residues. Looked up from germline, CDR1 is SQVTM and CDR2 is ANQGSEA. With V trimmed by 5 bases and J by 8 bases, 6 bases remained unmatched. CDR3 bases: TGCAGCGTTCGGGACAGGGGCTGGCATGAGCAGTTCTTC. Encoded protein: CSVRDRGWHEQFF.

This clone was observed a single time. J is TRBJ2-1 and V is TRBV19; D not resolved. Germline CDR1 and CDR2: LNHDA and SQIVND (reference sequence). This CDR3 has 15 amino acids. V was clipped by 3 bases and J by 2 bases, with 11 bases between them. The CDR3 protein is CASSIGLSPYNEQFF. The CDR3, as DNA: TGTGCCAGTAGTATCGGGTTATCTCCCTACAATGAGCAGTTCTTC.

V is TRBV28 and J is TRBJ2-5; TRBD2 might be the D (6 bases). Gene TRBJ2-7 matches the end of the DNA better, so the J call may be wrong. Looked up from germline, CDR1 is MDHEN and CDR2 is SYDVKM. The CDR3 sequence is 14 residues long. The CDR3 is CASMLRRRAYEQYF. For the CDR3, the DNA is TGTGCCAGCATGCTGCGGAGGAGGGCCTACGAGCAGTACTTC.

The rearrangement links TRBV19 to TRBJ1-4; TRBD1 agrees at 7 bases. The V and J ends lost 6 bases and 0 bases, in that order; junction bases with no gene match: 4. The CDR3 extends over 15 amino acids. Germline lookup yields CDR1 LNHDA and CDR2 SQIVND (reference sequence). CDR3 nucleotides: TGTGCCAGTAGGCGGGACAGCTCAACTAATGAAAAACTGTTTTTT. Its translation is CASRRDSSTNEKLFF.

J is TRBJ2-3 and V is TRBV7-2; D not certain. There are 13 residues in the CDR3. From germline, CDR1 is SGHTA and CDR2 FQGNSA. Trimming left V 4 bases short and J 0 bases short, with 5 bases between. The CDR3 here is CASSSLSTDTQYF. The DNA of the CDR3 is TGTGCCAGCAGCTCCCTAAGCACAGATACGCAGTATTTT.

J is TRBJ1-5 and V is TRBV19, with D unclear. The length of the CDR3 is 13 residues. V gave up 3 bases and J gave up 7 bases, with 10 bases separating them. In germline, CDR1 is LNHDA, CDR2 SQIVND (reference sequence). For the CDR3, the DNA is TGTGCCAGTAGTATCCAGGCCGGACAGCCCCAGCATTTT. Protein product: CASSIQAGQPQHF.

The gene calls are TRBV5-1 and TRBJ2-3, with D possibly TRBD2 on 7 matching bases. The CDR3 is 16 amino acids. Germline loops: CDR1 SGHRS, CDR2 YFSETQ. V lost 0 bases to trimming and J lost 6 bases, with 17 bases between them. The CDR3 nucleotides are TGCGCCAGCAGCTTGGCGGGGGGCGCCGTGGGGGATACGCAGTATTTT. Translating gives CASSLAGGAVGDTQYF.

This clone was seen more than once but under ten times. The chain has TRBV10-1 and TRBJ1-1; no clear D. V was pared by 6 bases and J by 0 bases, with 8 bases between. CDR1 WNHNN and CDR2 SYGVQD come from the germline V gene (reference sequence). CDR3 length equals 13 residues. The CDR3 DNA is TGCGCCAGCAGGGCCAATATGAACACTGAAGCTTTCTTT. The encoded protein is CASRANMNTEAFF.

V usage is TRBV9 and J usage is TRBJ2-3; 9 bases fit TRBD2. Looked up from germline, CDR1 is SGDLS and CDR2 is YYNGEE. This CDR3 contains 14 residues. J gave up 9 bases and V 2 bases, and 7 bases lay outside the gene matches. CDR3 loop: CASSVGLAMGTQYF. CDR3 nucleotides: TGTGCCAGCAGCGTGGGACTAGCAATGGGGACGCAGTATTTT.

This clone has a handful of counts. An end of the junction does not agree with germline; a read error may underlie this. V usage is TRBV6-6 and J usage is TRBJ2-7; D is possibly TRBD2 (5 bases). The CDR3 spans 13 residues. The V gene's germline CDR1 is MNHNY and CDR2 SVGAGI (reference sequence). The CDR3 region has the DNA TGTGCCAGCAGTTTCTCCCGGGGAAGTGATCTTAACTTC. Translated, it gives CASSFSRGSDLNF.

This rearrangement joins TRBV28 to TRBJ2-1, with 8 positions matching TRBD2. The V gene's germline CDR1 is MDHEN and CDR2 SYDVKM. J was trimmed by 0 bases and V by 5 bases; bases with no gene match: 6. The CDR3 runs to 16 residues. CDR3 loop: CASSPSSGSSYNEQFF. The CDR3 DNA sequence: TGTGCCAGCAGTCCCTCCAGCGGGAGCTCCTACAATGAGCAGTTCTTC.

This clone appeared once. The chain uses TRBV7-9 and TRBJ2-3, with 7 positions matching TRBD1. With V trimmed by 5 bases and J by 12 bases, 8 bases remained unmatched. Germline CDR1 reads SEHNR; CDR2 reads FQNEAQ (reference sequence). The CDR3 is made up of 12 amino acids. CDR3 sequence (DNA): TGTGCCAGCAGCAGACAGGGTCCTTCCCAGTATTTT. Its translation is CASSRQGPSQYF.

The V gene is TRBV5-4, the J gene TRBJ2-3; 11 bases are a match to TRBD2. This CDR3 comprises 16 residues. With V trimmed by 0 bases and J by 2 bases, 2 bases remained unmatched. Germline CDR1 SGHNT, CDR2 YYREEE (reference sequence). The CDR3 DNA is TGTGCCAGCAGCTTGGGACTAGCGGGGTTCACAGATACGCAGTATTTT. Amino acids: CASSLGLAGFTDTQYF.